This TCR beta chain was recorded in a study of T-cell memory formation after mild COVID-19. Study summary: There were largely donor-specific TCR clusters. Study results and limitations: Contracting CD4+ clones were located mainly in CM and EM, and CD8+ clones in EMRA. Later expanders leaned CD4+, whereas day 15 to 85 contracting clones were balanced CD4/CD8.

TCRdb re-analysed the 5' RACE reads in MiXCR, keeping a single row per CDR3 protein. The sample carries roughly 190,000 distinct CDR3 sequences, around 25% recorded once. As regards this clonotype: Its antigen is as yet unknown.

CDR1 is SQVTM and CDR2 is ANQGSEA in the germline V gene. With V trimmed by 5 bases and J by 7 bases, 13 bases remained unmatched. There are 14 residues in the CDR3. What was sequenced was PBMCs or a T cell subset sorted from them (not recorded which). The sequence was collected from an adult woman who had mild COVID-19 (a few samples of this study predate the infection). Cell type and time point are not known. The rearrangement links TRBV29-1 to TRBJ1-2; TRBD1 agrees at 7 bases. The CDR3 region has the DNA TGCAGCGTTCATCGACAGGGAAGTGTGCCTGGCTACACCTTC. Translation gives CSVHRQGSVPGYTF.